This T cell receptor (beta chain) originates from a study of T cell repertoires and Cas9 in healthy adults. Whole-study context: Characterization of SpCas9-reactive CD4 and CD8 T cells covered multi-effector potency, cytotoxicity and lineage. Notes on the study in general: Apparently, regulatory T cells were frequent among SpCas9-reactive T cells. SpCas9-reactive regulatory T cells reportedly mitigated SpCas9-reactive effector T cells in vitro.

This clone has just a few counts. The table came from immunoSEQ multiplex PCR; TCRdb's copy has only in-frame clones and leaves some out. The data show over a thousand clones, around 78% seen once. The CDR3 length is 15 residues. Germline V lookup: CDR1 SGHNT, CDR2 YENEEA. Trimming cost V 0 bases and J 2 bases, with 11 bases left between them. Material for sequencing was SpCas9-reactive Tregs (CD4+, CD25+, CD127-, CD137+, CD154-) from PBMCs; culture status not recorded. The genes are TRBV11-3 and TRBJ2-7, with D possibly TRBD1 on 6 matching bases. The TCR comes from a human donor in good health. The CDR3: CASSLDGTKTYEQYF. CDR3 sequence (DNA): TGTGCCAGCAGCTTAGATGGGACAAAAACCTACGAGCAGTACTTC.